One sample yielded the 17 T cell receptor beta chains listed below, sequenced in a study of CD8+CD57+ T cells in acquired aplastic anemia. TCR beta VDJ and CDR3 were profiled, and genomic DNA was the template. In TCRdb, the reads were re-called with MiXCR into one record per CDR3 protein. The profile shows approximately 200,000 distinct CDR3 sequences, about 59% of them singletons. The sample was sorted CD4+, CD8+, or CD8+CD57+ T cells (not recorded which) from PBMCs. Receptors were obtained from a human donor in good health.

The chain links TRBV7-2 to TRBJ1-1, with TRBD1 matching 8 bases. This CDR3 spans 14 amino acids. Germline CDR1 is SGHTA and CDR2 is FQGNSA. V dropped 5 bases and J dropped 4; count of bases not matched to a gene: 6. In DNA, the CDR3 is TGTGCCAGCAGCAGGACAGGGTTGATCACTGAAGCTTTCTTT. This gives the protein CASSRTGLITEAFF.

The chain couples TRBV7-8 to TRBJ2-3, with TRBD2 matching 9 bases. Trimming removed 1 base from V and 4 bases from J; junction bases left unmatched: 9. This CDR3 contains 17 residues. Germline V lookup: CDR1 SGHVS, CDR2 FQNEAQ. The CDR3 protein is CASSLVRGGRSADTQYF. The CDR3 DNA reads TGTGCCAGCAGCTTAGTGCGGGGGGGGCGTTCAGCAGATACGCAGTATTTT.

Concerning this clonotype: The junction and the germline gene differ at one end; a read error may be behind it. This rearrangement joins TRBV10-3 to TRBJ1-6; 11 nucleotides align to TRBD1. Looked up from germline, CDR1 is ENHRY and CDR2 is SYGVKD. This CDR3 comprises 16 residues. Here the CDR3 DNA reads TGTGCCAGCAGTCCGGGGACAGGGGGTTCCAATTCACCCCTCCACTTT. This encodes CASSPGTGGSNSPLHF.

The rearrangement uses TRBV20-1 and TRBJ1-4; the D gene is possibly TRBD1 (5 bases). The CDR3 spans 15 residues. Germline V gene lookup returns CDR1 DFQATT and CDR2 SNEGSKA (reference sequence). V lost 0 bases and J 5 bases, leaving 13 bases between the germline ends. The CDR3 DNA reads TGCAGTGCTAGAGATCCGGGACGGAACAATGAAAAACTGTTTTTT. It translates to CSARDPGRNNEKLFF.

This clonotype has ten or more counts. The rearrangement joins TRBV4-1 to TRBJ2-7; D is possibly TRBD1 (5 bases). This CDR3 comprises 14 residues. V gave up 1 base and J gave up 6 bases, with 13 bases separating them. CDR1 is MGHRA, CDR2 YSYEKL, per germline. Here the CDR3 reads CASSQGVGQLEQYF. CDR3 bases: TGCGCCAGCAGCCAAGGGGTAGGACAACTCGAGCAGTACTTC.

The rearrangement links TRBV19 to TRBJ2-7, with TRBD2 as a possible D gene (6 bases). Germline CDR1 is LNHDA and CDR2 is SQIVND (reference sequence). V lost 5 bases and J lost 0, with 14 bases in between. The CDR3 contains 15 residues. DNA of the CDR3: TGTGCCAGTAGTTCCGCGGGGCGGGGCTCCTACGAGCAGTACTTC. It encodes CASSSAGRGSYEQYF. The whole variable domain, remainder taken from reference TRBV19 and TRBJ2-7, is DGGITQSPKYLFRKEGQNVTLSCEQNLNHDAMYWYRQDPGQGLRLIYYSQIVNDFQKGDIAEGYSVSREKKESFPLTVTSAQKNPTAFYLCASSSAGRGSYEQYFGPGTRLTVT.

The chain uses TRBV5-5 and TRBJ2-7, with D hard to call. V was trimmed by 5 bases and J by 4 bases, leaving 10 bases between them. CDR3 length: 12 residues. Per the germline V gene, CDR1 is SGHKS and CDR2 is YYEKEE (reference sequence). The CDR3 nucleotides are TGTGCCAGCAGTTCAACAGAATACGAGCAGTACTTC. Its protein is CASSSTEYEQYF.

The chain joins TRBV20-1 to TRBJ2-7; D may be TRBD2 (5 bases). Germline V gene data show CDR1 as DFQATT and CDR2 as SNEGSKA (reference sequence). The CDR3 runs 14 residues. V lost 0 bases and J 4 bases, leaving 13 bases between the germline ends. CDR3 loop: CSARDWRVAYEQYF. The CDR3, as DNA: TGCAGTGCTAGAGATTGGCGGGTTGCGTACGAGCAGTACTTC.

This clonotype was counted ten times or more. This chain links TRBV20-1 with TRBJ2-7; 9 bases map to TRBD1. J lost 11 bases, V lost 2 bases, and 4 bases had no gene match. The CDR3 length is 11 residues. Germline lookup yields CDR1 DFQATT and CDR2 SNEGSKA (reference sequence). The CDR3 spells CSARRQGEEYF. In DNA form, the CDR3 reads TGCAGTGCTAGAAGACAGGGGGAAGAGTACTTC.

On this clonotype itself: An end of the junction does not agree with germline; a read error may underlie this. The chain joins TRBV7-9 to TRBJ2-1, with 8 bases aligning to TRBD1. Germline CDR1 is SEHNR and CDR2 is FQNEAQ (reference sequence). CDR3 size: 13 residues. CDR3 sequence reads: CASSHRGNNGQFF. The CDR3 DNA reads as TGCGCCAGCAGCCACAGGGGGAACAATGGGCAGTTCTTC.

CDR3 amino acids: CASSDAHYYGYTF. CDR3 in DNA: TGTGCCAGCAGTGATGCGCACTACTATGGCTACACCTTC. The chain couples TRBV2 to TRBJ1-2; D is undetermined. The length of the CDR3 is 13 residues. V dropped 3 bases and J dropped 3 bases, with 8 bases sitting between them. Germline values: CDR1 SNHLY, CDR2 FYNNEI. Variable domain in full (rest from reference TRBV2 and TRBJ1-2): EPEVTQTPSHQVTQMGQEVILRCVPISNHLYFYWYRQILGQKVEFLVSFYNNEISEKSEIFDDQFSVERPDGSNFTLKIRSTKLEDSAMYFCASSDAHYYGYTFGSGTRLTVV.

The V gene is TRBV20-1, the J gene TRBJ2-7; no firm D call. The CDR3 loop spans 13 amino acids. The V end was cut by 1 base, the J end by 4 bases, with 11 bases between. The germline V gene encodes CDR1 DFQATT and CDR2 SNEGSKA (reference sequence). The CDR3 DNA reads as TGCAGTGCTAGAGGCAACAGTAAATACGAGCAGTACTTC. This sequence encodes CSARGNSKYEQYF.

In its sample, this clonotype was seen many times. Possible read error: a much larger clone is one base away. The chain carries TRBV5-1 and TRBJ1-1; a weak D match, TRBD1 (6 bases). This CDR3 contains 14 residues. Looked up from germline, CDR1 is SGHRS and CDR2 is YFSETQ. Trimming stripped 5 bases from V and 4 bases from J, with 15 bases between. The CDR3 sequence is CASSEGVMSTEAFF. As DNA, the CDR3 is TGCGCCAGCAGTGAGGGGGTCATGAGCACTGAAGCTTTCTTT.

This sequence joins TRBV7-9 and TRBJ1-1; no definite D call. This CDR3 has 12 amino acids. The germline CDR1 and CDR2 sequences are SEHNR and FQNEAQ (reference sequence). Trimming removed 2 bases from V and 8 bases from J, with 9 bases in between. The CDR3 region has the DNA TGTGCCAGCAGCTTATCGGGTAGGGAAGCTTTCTTT. Its translation is CASSLSGREAFF.

This clonotype has only one observation. V and J are TRBV7-8 and TRBJ2-7, with 8 nucleotides matching TRBD1. This CDR3 comprises 15 residues. The V gene end was trimmed by 1 base and the J gene end by 2 bases; junction bases not matched to a gene: 4. Germline V gene sequence: CDR1 SGHVS, CDR2 FQNEAQ. The CDR3 loop is CASSLVARGPYEQYF. The DNA for the CDR3 is TGTGCCAGCAGCTTAGTGGCCAGGGGGCCCTACGAGCAGTACTTC.

This clonotype has a count of ten or more. V usage is TRBV5-4 and J usage is TRBJ1-2; 9 positions agree with TRBD1. Germline V gene sequence: CDR1 SGHNT, CDR2 YYREEE (reference sequence). Unmatched junction bases numbered 5, after V lost 3 bases and J lost 2 bases. The CDR3 has 15 amino acids. CDR3 protein: CASSSQGAVNYGYTF. The CDR3 DNA follows: TGTGCCAGCAGCTCACAGGGGGCCGTAAACTATGGCTACACCTTC. Full variable domain (missing parts from reference TRBV5-4 and TRBJ1-2): ETGVTQSPTHLIKTRGQQVTLRCSSQSGHNTVSWYQQALGQGPQFIFQYYREEENGRGNFPPRFSGLQFPNYSSELNVNALELDDSALYLCASSSQGAVNYGYTFGSGTRLTVV.

The chain links TRBV7-8 to TRBJ2-7; 8 positions match TRBD2. The germline V gene encodes CDR1 SGHVS and CDR2 FQNEAQ. Germline trimming cut 5 bases from V and 0 bases from J; bases unmatched to any gene: 12. The CDR3 loop spans 17 amino acids. The CDR3 loop reads CASSPVGPGGSSYEQYF. Written as DNA, the CDR3 is TGTGCCAGCAGCCCAGTGGGGCCGGGAGGGAGCTCCTACGAGCAGTACTTC.